The 28 T cell receptor beta chains presented below share a single source sample, sequenced in a study of blood T cell repertoires in COVID-19. TCRdb's copy holds only in-frame clones and misses some; the assay was immunoSEQ multiplex PCR. The repertoire holds roughly 150,000 clones, roughly nine tenths seen once, with about a sixth in the top ten. Material for sequencing was peripheral blood. The receptor source for this set is a man aged 60 to 69 with active or convalescent COVID-19.

The chain couples TRBV18 to TRBJ2-1; 10 bases are shared with TRBD1. Germline trimming cut 3 bases from V and 0 bases from J; bases unmatched to any gene: 17. The CDR3 covers 21 residues. Germline assignment: CDR1 KGHSH and CDR2 LQKENI. CDR3 sequence reads: CASSPFTPGQGTGHSYNEQFF. The CDR3 nucleotides read TGTGCCAGCTCACCTTTCACTCCGGGACAGGGGACTGGGCACTCCTACAATGAGCAGTTCTTC.

This sequence joins TRBV6-5 and TRBJ1-5; D uncertain. Trimming pared 0 bases from V and 0 bases from J, leaving 6 bases between. Germline values: CDR1 MNHEY, CDR2 SVGAGI. This CDR3 region has 15 residues. The CDR3 loop is CASSYSRYSNQPQHF. CDR3 DNA: TGTGCCAGCAGTTACTCGCGGTATAGCAATCAGCCCCAGCATTTT.

The V call is TRBV10-1, the J call TRBJ2-1; D is possibly TRBD1 (5 bases). The CDR3 is 14 amino acids. Trimming shortened V by 3 bases and J by 7 bases, and 13 bases separated the two germline ends. The germline V gene has CDR1 WNHNN and CDR2 SYGVQD (reference sequence). CDR3 DNA: TGCGCCAGCAGTGAAGAGCAGGGCTTTAATGAGCAGTTCTTC. Its translation is CASSEEQGFNEQFF.

V and J are TRBV7-9 and TRBJ2-2; tentatively, D is TRBD1 (6 bases). V lost 1 base and J lost 3, with 12 bases in between. Germline CDR1 SEHNR, CDR2 FQNEAQ (reference sequence). CDR3 length: 16 residues. The CDR3 nucleotides read TGTGCCAGCAGCTTAGTTGGCTCAGGGGACACCGGGGAGCTGTTTTTT. Residues: CASSLVGSGDTGELFF.

The genes are TRBV7-9 and TRBJ2-3; D call uncertain. Per germline, CDR1 SEHNR and CDR2 FQNEAQ (reference sequence). CDR3 length equals 12 residues. V shed 1 base and J shed 8 bases, with 7 bases lying between them. In DNA, the CDR3 is TGTGCCAGCAGCTTAGGTACTGCTACGCAGTATTTT. Protein product: CASSLGTATQYF.

J is TRBJ1-4 and V is TRBV6-5; D might be TRBD1 (6 bases). Trimming took off 6 bases at V and 6 bases at J, with 11 bases between the two ends. From germline, CDR1 is MNHEY and CDR2 SVGAGI. The CDR3 contains 13 residues. CDR3 loop: CASRGGAYEKLFF. The CDR3 bases are TGTGCCAGCAGGGGGGGGGCGTATGAAAAACTGTTTTTT.

This chain uses TRBV5-4 with TRBJ1-1, with D hard to call. The CDR3 runs to 14 residues. Germline V gives CDR1 SGHNT, CDR2 YYREEE (reference sequence). V lost 4 bases and J lost 2, with 12 bases in between. The CDR3 protein is CASSLPGHNTEAFF. The CDR3 DNA reads TGTGCCAGCAGCCTACCGGGTCATAACACTGAAGCTTTCTTT.

This chain uses TRBV7-9 with TRBJ1-2; 7 nucleotides align to TRBD1. The CDR3 extends over 15 amino acids. V lost 6 bases and J lost 11; bases outside the gene matches: 18. Per the germline V gene, CDR1 is SEHNR and CDR2 is FQNEAQ (reference sequence). CDR3: CASSGGQAVGAWYTF. The DNA of the CDR3 is TGTGCCAGCAGTGGCGGACAGGCGGTAGGGGCGTGGTACACCTTC.

The genes are TRBV4-1 and TRBJ2-3, with TRBD2 matching over 16 bases. Trimming at V came to 3 bases and at J to 5 bases, leaving 5 bases not matched to a gene. The CDR3 extends over 17 amino acids. CDR1 is MGHRA and CDR2 is YSYEKL in the germline V gene. The CDR3 nucleotides read TGCGCCAGCAGCCAGGGACTAGCGGGAGGGCTGGTAGATACGCAGTATTTT. This translates into CASSQGLAGGLVDTQYF.

The sample holds one count of this clone. Other DNA sequences from this sample encode an identical CDR3 as well. The chain uses TRBV30 and TRBJ1-1, with a tentative D call TRBD1 (5 bases). CDR1 is GTSNPN and CDR2 is SVGIG in the germline V gene (reference sequence). V lost 1 base and J 2 bases, leaving 8 bases between the germline ends. The CDR3 extends over 13 amino acids. This chain's CDR3 is CAWSAQGNTEAFF. CDR3 nucleotide sequence: TGTGCCTGGAGTGCCCAGGGAAACACTGAAGCTTTCTTT.

This rearrangement joins TRBV29-1 to TRBJ2-2, with D perhaps TRBD2 (6 bases). CDR1 and CDR2 from the germline V gene are SQVTM and ANQGSEA. The CDR3 consists of 13 residues. Trimming removed 7 bases from V and 5 bases from J, with 14 bases in between. Written as DNA, the CDR3 is TGCAGCGCCGACATGCGGGGAACCGGGGAGCTGTTTTTT. Translated: CSADMRGTGELFF.

This sequence joins TRBV18 and TRBJ2-5, with a possible D match to TRBD2 (7 bases). This CDR3 has 15 amino acids. V lost 2 bases, J lost 2 bases, and 12 bases lay in between. Germline V gene sequence: CDR1 KGHSH, CDR2 LQKENI. The CDR3 region is CASSPAGGPQETQYF. DNA of the CDR3: TGTGCCAGCTCACCAGCCGGGGGGCCTCAAGAGACCCAGTACTTC. Drawing the rest from reference TRBV18 and TRBJ2-5, the complete variable domain is NAGVMQNPRHLVRRRGQEARLRCSPMKGHSHVYWYRQLPEEGLKFMVYLQKENIIDESGMPKERFSAEFPKEGPSILRIQQVVRGDSAAYFCASSPAGGPQETQYFGPGTRLLVL.

The CDR3: CASSLKGQGRPGNTIYF. In DNA form, the CDR3 reads TGTGCCAGCAGTTTAAAAGGGCAGGGGCGACCTGGAAACACCATATATTTT. The chain is built from TRBV27 and TRBJ1-3; possible D gene TRBD1, 6 bases. The CDR3 length is 17 residues. CDR1 is MNHEY, CDR2 SMNVEV, per germline (reference sequence). Trimming shortened V by 2 bases and J by 2 bases, and 16 bases separated the two germline ends.

This chain uses TRBV5-6 with TRBJ2-6, with a tentative D call TRBD1 (6 bases). Deletions cut 2 bases from V and 0 bases from J, with 15 bases between. Germline V gene sequence: CDR1 SGHDT, CDR2 YYEEEE. The CDR3 spans 18 residues. CDR3 loop: CASSFLYRELSGANVLTF. The CDR3 nucleotides are TGTGCCAGCAGCTTTCTGTACAGGGAGCTCTCTGGGGCCAACGTCCTGACTTTC.

In regard to this clone: Other nucleotide sequences from this sample produce the same CDR3. V gene TRBV12-3 or TRBV12-4 combines with J gene TRBJ1-2, with D possibly being TRBD1 (6 bases). V shed 3 bases and J shed 5 bases, with 7 bases lying between them. This CDR3 region has 12 residues. CDR3 nucleotides: TGTGCCAGCAGTTTGCAGGGGTATGGCTACACCTTC. Protein sequence: CASSLQGYGYTF.

The rearrangement links TRBV7-9 to TRBJ2-5; D is uncertain. Germline CDR1 and CDR2: SEHNR and FQNEAQ (reference sequence). Trimming removed 1 base at V and 5 bases at J, with 8 bases between. The CDR3 totals 13 residues. The CDR3 sequence: CASSLDLLETQYF. The CDR3 DNA sequence: TGTGCCAGCAGCTTAGATCTTTTGGAGACCCAGTACTTC.

The CDR3 nucleotides read TGTGCCAGCAGCTTAGAGTACTTTACCTCTAACTATGGCTACACCTTC. Amino acids: CASSLEYFTSNYGYTF. The V gene is TRBV7-9, the J gene TRBJ1-2, with no clear D. In germline, CDR1 is SEHNR, CDR2 FQNEAQ (reference sequence). The V end lost 1 base, the J end lost 0 bases, and 12 bases lay between the germline ends. CDR3 length: 16 amino acids.

The V call is TRBV19, the J call TRBJ2-4; 11 bases fit TRBD1. Germline lookup yields CDR1 LNHDA and CDR2 SQIVND (reference sequence). The trim removed 11 bases at V and 2 bases at J, leaving 5 bases unmatched. The CDR3 spans 14 residues. The CDR3 DNA sequence: TGTGCCGCCGGGACAGGGGGTCCCAAAAACATTCAGTACTTC. Protein sequence: CAAGTGGPKNIQYF.

The CDR3 DNA follows: TGTGCCACCACAGTCGATGTCTATTCACCCCTCCACTTT. It encodes CATTVDVYSPLHF. The V call is TRBV15, the J call TRBJ1-6; D is unresolved. The CDR3 is 13 amino acids. V was cut by 7 bases and J by 8 bases, with 12 bases left in between. CDR1 and CDR2 from the germline V gene are LNHNV and YYDKDF (reference sequence).

The chain has TRBV27 and TRBJ2-1; 11 bases align to TRBD2. The length of the CDR3 is 15 residues. CDR1 and CDR2 from the germline V gene are MNHEY and SMNVEV (reference sequence). Trimming took 6 bases from V and 7 from J; bases not matched to a gene: 8. CDR3 DNA: TGTGCCAGCAGCCCTCTAGCGGGAGGCGGGAATGAGCAGTTCTTC. The encoded protein is CASSPLAGGGNEQFF.

This chain connects TRBV11-2 to TRBJ2-7; the match to TRBD1 covers 9 bases. The germline CDR1 and CDR2 sequences are SGHAT and FQNNGV. The CDR3 is 15 residues long. Trimming removed 5 bases from V and 4 bases from J; junction bases left unmatched: 9. CDR3 DNA: TGTGCCAGCAGCCCCCGGACAGGGGTGGGATACGAGCAGTACTTC. This encodes CASSPRTGVGYEQYF.

This clone was detected a few times. The CDR3 sequence: CASSLEGGWGNQPQHF. For the CDR3, the DNA is TGTGCCAGCAGCTTAGAGGGAGGGTGGGGCAATCAGCCCCAGCATTTT. The chain has TRBV11-2 and TRBJ1-5; D remains ambiguous. Germline loops: CDR1 SGHAT, CDR2 FQNNGV. The V end was cut by 0 bases, the J end by 2 bases, with 11 bases between. This CDR3 has 16 amino acids.

The chain is built from TRBV18 and TRBJ1-5; 9 bases are a match to TRBD1. The CDR3 runs to 17 residues. The V gene's germline CDR1 is KGHSH and CDR2 LQKENI. V trimming: 2 bases; J trimming: 0 bases; junction bases outside the gene matches: 5. The CDR3 protein is CASSPEQGAYSNQPQHF. The DNA for the CDR3 is TGTGCCAGCTCACCAGAACAGGGGGCCTATAGCAATCAGCCCCAGCATTTT. The complete variable domain, with remaining parts taken from reference TRBV18 and TRBJ1-5, reads NAGVMQNPRHLVRRRGQEARLRCSPMKGHSHVYWYRQLPEEGLKFMVYLQKENIIDESGMPKERFSAEFPKEGPSILRIQQVVRGDSAAYFCASSPEQGAYSNQPQHFGDGTRLSIL.

This clone was seen once. The chain carries TRBV5-1 and TRBJ1-1, with 7 bases that match TRBD1. From germline, CDR1 is SGHRS and CDR2 YFSETQ. V lost 0 bases, J lost 6 bases, and 8 bases stayed unmatched. The CDR3 runs 15 residues. The CDR3 DNA follows: TGCGCCAGCAGCTTGGCACAGGGGCTCGTCGCTGAAGCTTTCTTT. This gives the protein CASSLAQGLVAEAFF. The entire variable domain, with the rest obtained from reference TRBV5-1 and TRBJ1-1, is as follows: KAGVTQTPRYLIKTRGQQVTLSCSPISGHRSVSWYQQTPGQGLQFLFEYFSETQRNKGNFPGRFSGRQFSNSRSEMNVSTLELGDSALYLCASSLAQGLVAEAFFGQGTRLTVV.

This chain links TRBV10-2 with TRBJ1-1; TRBD1 agrees at 7 bases. Germline assignment: CDR1 WSHSY and CDR2 SAAADI. The J segment lost 3 bases and the V segment lost 7 bases, leaving 17 bases of the junction unmatched. The CDR3 is made up of 17 amino acids. The CDR3 sequence: CASTLTGSWVKDTEAFF. The CDR3, as DNA: TGCGCCAGCACCCTGACAGGGTCGTGGGTGAAGGACACTGAAGCTTTCTTT.

The chain joins TRBV5-1 to TRBJ1-2; TRBD1 matches at 10 bases. The J segment lost 6 bases and the V segment lost 4 bases, leaving 9 bases of the junction unmatched. The length of the CDR3 is 15 residues. The germline gives CDR1 SGHRS, CDR2 YFSETQ. DNA for the CDR3: TGCGCCAGCAGCGTTGGAAGGACAGGGGGGGATGGCTACACCTTC. It codes for CASSVGRTGGDGYTF.

The chain recombines TRBV10-2 with TRBJ1-2; unclear D gene. Germline assignment: CDR1 WSHSY and CDR2 SAAADI. The CDR3 covers 14 residues. The germline V and J ends were trimmed by 2 bases and 5 bases, with 12 bases remaining between them. The CDR3 DNA reads as TGCGCCAGCAGTGAGGGCCGGGATTCGTATGGCTACACCTTC. Protein product: CASSEGRDSYGYTF.

The V call is TRBV6-6, the J call TRBJ1-6; tentatively, D is TRBD1 (6 bases). CDR1 is MNHNY and CDR2 is SVGAGI in the germline V gene (reference sequence). The V end was cut by 5 bases, the J end by 10 bases, with 21 bases between. The CDR3 contains 16 residues. In DNA, the CDR3 is TGTGCCAGCAGTCTTGGGGCTCCAGGGGAAGACTCACCCCTCCACTTT. Protein: CASSLGAPGEDSPLHF.